This paragraph reports one T cell receptor beta chain. This entry belongs to a study of response to subunit inactivated influenza vaccine. TCRdb reprocessed the RT-PCR reads via MiXCR and lists one record per CDR3 protein. The repertoire consists of roughly 550,000 distinct CDR3 sequences, with under 30% occurring once and the leading ten covering 2.5% to 3%. Trimming cost V 6 bases and J 3 bases, with 17 bases left between them. This CDR3 is built from 15 residues. CDR1 is MNHEY and CDR2 is SVGEGT in the germline V gene. The same data also contributed to another study, on T cells expressing NK-cell markers. That report notes: Libraries used 5'RACE template switching adding universal primer site and UMIs. Uncertainty persisted over the HCMV specificity of expanded NKG2C+ T cell clones.

The gene calls are TRBV6-2 or TRBV6-3 and TRBJ1-1; tentatively, D is TRBD1 (5 bases). This receptor was taken from a man in his fifties who received an inactivated influenza vaccine. Source: CD4+ T cells sorted from PBMCs, taken about 13 days after vaccination. CDR3 nucleotides: TGTGCCAGCAGGGGCTGGGGGGTAGAGGACACTGAAGCTTTCTTT. Translation gives CASRGWGVEDTEAFF.